This T cell receptor beta chain was recovered during a study of blood T cell repertoires in COVID-19. At the level of the study: There were acute and convalescent COVID-19 samples, and they came from the United States, Italy and Spain.

The CDR3 runs 13 residues. CDR1 and CDR2 (germline): SGHTA, FQGNSA. Trimming removed 5 bases at V and 3 bases at J, with 9 bases between. Repertoires were generated with immunoSEQ multiplex PCR, while TCRdb's copy carries only in-frame clones and drops some. The data hold 130,000 to 150,000 clones, with approximately 87% observed a single time. The sequence was collected from a middle-aged woman with acute or convalescent COVID-19. The J gene is TRBJ2-3, the V gene TRBV7-2; unclear D gene. The material sequenced was peripheral blood. The CDR3 region is CASSPTVTDTQYF. CDR3 in DNA: TGTGCCAGCAGCCCAACGGTTACAGATACGCAGTATTTT.